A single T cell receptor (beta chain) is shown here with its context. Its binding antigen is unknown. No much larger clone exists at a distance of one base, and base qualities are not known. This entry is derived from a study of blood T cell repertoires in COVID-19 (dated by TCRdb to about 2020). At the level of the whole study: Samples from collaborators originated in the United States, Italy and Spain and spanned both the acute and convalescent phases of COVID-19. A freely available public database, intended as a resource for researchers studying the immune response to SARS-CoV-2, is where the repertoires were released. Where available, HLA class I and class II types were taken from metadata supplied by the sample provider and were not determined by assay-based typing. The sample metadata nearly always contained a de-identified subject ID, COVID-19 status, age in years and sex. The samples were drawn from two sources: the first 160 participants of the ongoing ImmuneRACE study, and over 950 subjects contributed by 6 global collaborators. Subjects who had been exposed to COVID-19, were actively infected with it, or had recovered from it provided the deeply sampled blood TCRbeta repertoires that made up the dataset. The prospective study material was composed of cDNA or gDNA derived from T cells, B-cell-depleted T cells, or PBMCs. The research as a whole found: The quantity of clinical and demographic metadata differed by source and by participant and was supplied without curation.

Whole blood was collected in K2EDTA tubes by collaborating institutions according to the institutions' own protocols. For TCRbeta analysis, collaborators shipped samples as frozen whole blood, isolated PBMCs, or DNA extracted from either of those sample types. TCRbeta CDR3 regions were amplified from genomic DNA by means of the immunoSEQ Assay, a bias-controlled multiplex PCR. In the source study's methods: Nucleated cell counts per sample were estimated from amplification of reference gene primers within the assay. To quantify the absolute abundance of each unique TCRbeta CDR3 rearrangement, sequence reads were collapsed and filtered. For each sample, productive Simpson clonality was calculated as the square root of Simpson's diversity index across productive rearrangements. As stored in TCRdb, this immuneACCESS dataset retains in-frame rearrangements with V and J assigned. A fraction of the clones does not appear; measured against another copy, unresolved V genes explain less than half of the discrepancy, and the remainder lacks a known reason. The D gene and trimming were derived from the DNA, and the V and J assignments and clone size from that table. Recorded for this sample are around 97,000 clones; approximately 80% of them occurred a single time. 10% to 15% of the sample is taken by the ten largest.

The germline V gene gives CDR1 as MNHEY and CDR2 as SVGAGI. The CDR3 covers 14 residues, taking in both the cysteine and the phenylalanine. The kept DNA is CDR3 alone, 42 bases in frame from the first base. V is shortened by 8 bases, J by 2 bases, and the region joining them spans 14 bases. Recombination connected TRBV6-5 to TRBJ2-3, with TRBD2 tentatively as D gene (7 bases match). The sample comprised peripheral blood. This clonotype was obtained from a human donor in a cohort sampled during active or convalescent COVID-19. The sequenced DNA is TGTGCCAGCGAAGGGGGGGCCAACACAGATACGCAGTATTTT. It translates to CASEGGANTDTQYF.